This paragraph covers one T cell receptor (beta chain) sequence. The sample comes from a study of chemoradiotherapy in HPV16-positive cancers. Using immunoSEQ multiplex PCR, the repertoire was profiled, and TCRdb retains in-frame clones only, with some absent. The sample records approximately 5,000 clones, just under 75% being singletons. Germline CDR1 and CDR2: MNHNS and SASEGT. The CDR3 consists of 15 residues. V lost 10 bases, J lost 5 bases, and 15 bases stayed unmatched. This rearrangement joins TRBV6-1 to TRBJ2-3, with 7 bases matching TRBD2. The TCR was taken from a human donor with HPV-associated anogenital cancer. The sequenced sample was tumor tissue, obtained from a patient who underwent chemoradiotherapy. The CDR3 nucleotides are TGTGCCACTCAAAGAGTGCCGGGAGGAGGAGATACGCAGTATTTT. Its protein is CATQRVPGGGDTQYF.